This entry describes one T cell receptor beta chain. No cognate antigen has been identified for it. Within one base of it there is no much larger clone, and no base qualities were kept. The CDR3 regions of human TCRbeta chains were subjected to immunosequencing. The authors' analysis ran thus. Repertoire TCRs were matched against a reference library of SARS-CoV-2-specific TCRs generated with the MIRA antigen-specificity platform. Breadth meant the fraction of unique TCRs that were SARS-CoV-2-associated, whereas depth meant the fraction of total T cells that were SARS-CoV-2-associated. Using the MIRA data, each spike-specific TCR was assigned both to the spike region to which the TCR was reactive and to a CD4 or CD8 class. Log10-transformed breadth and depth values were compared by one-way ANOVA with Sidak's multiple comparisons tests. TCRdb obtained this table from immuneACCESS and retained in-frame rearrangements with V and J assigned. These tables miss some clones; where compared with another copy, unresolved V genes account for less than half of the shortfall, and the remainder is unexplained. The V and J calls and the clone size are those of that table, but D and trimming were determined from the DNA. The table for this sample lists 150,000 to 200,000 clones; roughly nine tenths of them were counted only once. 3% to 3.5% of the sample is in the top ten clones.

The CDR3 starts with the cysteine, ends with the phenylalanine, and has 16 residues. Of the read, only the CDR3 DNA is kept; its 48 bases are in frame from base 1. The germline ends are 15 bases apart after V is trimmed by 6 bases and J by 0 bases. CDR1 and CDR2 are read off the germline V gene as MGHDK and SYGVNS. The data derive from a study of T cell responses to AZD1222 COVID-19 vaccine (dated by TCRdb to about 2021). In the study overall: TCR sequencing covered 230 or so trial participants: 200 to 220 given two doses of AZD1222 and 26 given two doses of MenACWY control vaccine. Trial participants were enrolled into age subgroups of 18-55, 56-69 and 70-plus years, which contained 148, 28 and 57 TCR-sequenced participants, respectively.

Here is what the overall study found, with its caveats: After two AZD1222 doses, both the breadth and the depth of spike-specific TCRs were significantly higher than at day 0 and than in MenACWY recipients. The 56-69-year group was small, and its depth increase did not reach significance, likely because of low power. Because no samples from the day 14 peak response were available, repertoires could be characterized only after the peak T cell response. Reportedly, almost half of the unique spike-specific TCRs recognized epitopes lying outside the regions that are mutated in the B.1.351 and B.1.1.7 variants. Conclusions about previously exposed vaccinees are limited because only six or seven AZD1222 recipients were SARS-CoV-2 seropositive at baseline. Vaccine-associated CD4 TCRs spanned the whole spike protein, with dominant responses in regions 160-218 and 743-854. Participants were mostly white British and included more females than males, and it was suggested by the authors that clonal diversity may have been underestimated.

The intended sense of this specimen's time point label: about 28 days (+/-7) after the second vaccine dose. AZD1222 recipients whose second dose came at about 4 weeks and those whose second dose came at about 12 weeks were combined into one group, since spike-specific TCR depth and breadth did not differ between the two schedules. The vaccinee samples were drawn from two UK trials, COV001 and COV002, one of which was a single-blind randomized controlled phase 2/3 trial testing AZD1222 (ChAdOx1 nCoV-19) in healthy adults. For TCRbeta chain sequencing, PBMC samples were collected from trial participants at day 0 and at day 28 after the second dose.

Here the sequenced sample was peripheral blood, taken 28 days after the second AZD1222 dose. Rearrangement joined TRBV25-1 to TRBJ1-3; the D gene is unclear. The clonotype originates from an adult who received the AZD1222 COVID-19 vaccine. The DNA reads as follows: TGTGCCAGCAGGGCCGCCACAGACCACTCTGGAAACACCATATATTTT. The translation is CASRAATDHSGNTIYF.